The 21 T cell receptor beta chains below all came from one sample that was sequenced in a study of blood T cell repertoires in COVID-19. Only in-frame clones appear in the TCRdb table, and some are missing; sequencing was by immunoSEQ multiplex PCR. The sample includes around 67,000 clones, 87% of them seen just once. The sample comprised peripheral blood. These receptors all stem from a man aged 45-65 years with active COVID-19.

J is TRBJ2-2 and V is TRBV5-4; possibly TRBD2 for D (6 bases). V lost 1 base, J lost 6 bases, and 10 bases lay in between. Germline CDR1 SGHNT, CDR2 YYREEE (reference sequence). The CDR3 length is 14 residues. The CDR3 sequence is CASSLYGGSGELFF. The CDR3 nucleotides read TGTGCCAGCAGCTTGTATGGAGGGTCCGGGGAGCTGTTTTTT.

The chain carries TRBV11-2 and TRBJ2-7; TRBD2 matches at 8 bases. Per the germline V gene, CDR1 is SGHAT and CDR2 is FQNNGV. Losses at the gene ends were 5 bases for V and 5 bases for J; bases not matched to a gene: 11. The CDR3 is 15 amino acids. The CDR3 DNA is TGTGCCAGCAGCGGCTCGGGGCTAGCGGGCCACGAGCAGTACTTC. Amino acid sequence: CASSGSGLAGHEQYF.

Here the CDR3 reads CASSIDRTPRKSYEQYF. The CDR3 nucleotides read TGTGCCAGCAGCATCGACAGGACCCCCCGTAAATCCTACGAGCAGTACTTC. The chain has TRBV11-2 and TRBJ2-7, with a possible D match to TRBD1 (6 bases). The CDR3 extends over 17 amino acids. CDR1 is SGHAT and CDR2 is FQNNGV in the germline V gene. The ends were cut back, 5 bases at V and 1 base at J, with 21 bases in the middle.

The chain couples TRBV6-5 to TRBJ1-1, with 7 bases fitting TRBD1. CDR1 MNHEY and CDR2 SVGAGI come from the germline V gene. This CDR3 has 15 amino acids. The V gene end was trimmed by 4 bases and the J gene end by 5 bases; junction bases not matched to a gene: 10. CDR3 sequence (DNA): TGTGCCAGCAGTTTCCCGACAGGGCTCGGTACTGAAGCTTTCTTT. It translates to CASSFPTGLGTEAFF.

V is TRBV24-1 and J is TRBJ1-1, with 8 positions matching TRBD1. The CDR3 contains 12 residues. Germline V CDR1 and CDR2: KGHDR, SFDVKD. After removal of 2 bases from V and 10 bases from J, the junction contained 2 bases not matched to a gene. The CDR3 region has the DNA TGTGCCACCAGTGATTCAGGGGGCACAGCTTTCTTT. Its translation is CATSDSGGTAFF.

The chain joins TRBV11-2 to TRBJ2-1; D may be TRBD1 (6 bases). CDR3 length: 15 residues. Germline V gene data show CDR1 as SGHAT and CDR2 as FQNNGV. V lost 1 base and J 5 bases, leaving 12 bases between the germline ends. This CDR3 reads CASSLAGAVNNEQFF. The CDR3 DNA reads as TGTGCCAGCAGCTTAGCAGGGGCAGTAAACAATGAGCAGTTCTTC.

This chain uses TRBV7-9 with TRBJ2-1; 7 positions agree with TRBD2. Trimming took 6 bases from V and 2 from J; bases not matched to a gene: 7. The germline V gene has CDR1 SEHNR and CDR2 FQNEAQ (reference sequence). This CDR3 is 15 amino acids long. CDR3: CASRRGEGPYNEQFF. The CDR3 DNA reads TGTGCCAGCAGGAGAGGGGAGGGCCCCTACAATGAGCAGTTCTTC.

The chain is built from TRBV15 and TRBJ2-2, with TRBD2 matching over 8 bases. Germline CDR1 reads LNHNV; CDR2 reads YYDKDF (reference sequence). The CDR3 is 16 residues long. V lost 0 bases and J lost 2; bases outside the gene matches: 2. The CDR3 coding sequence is TGTGCCACCAGCAGAGAAACTAGCGGAAACACCGGGGAGCTGTTTTTT. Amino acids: CATSRETSGNTGELFF.

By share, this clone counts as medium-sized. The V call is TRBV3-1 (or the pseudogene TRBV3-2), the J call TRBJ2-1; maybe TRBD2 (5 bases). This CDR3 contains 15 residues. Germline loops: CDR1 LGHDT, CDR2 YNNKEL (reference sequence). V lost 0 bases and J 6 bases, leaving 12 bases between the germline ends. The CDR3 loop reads CASSQDQLRGNEQFF. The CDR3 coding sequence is TGTGCCAGCAGCCAAGATCAGCTCCGGGGCAATGAGCAGTTCTTC.

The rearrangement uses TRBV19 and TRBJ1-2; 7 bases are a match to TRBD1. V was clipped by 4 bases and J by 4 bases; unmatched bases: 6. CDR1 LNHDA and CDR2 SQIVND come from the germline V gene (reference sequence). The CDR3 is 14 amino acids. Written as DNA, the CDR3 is TGTGCCAGTAGTAAACGACGGGACAGCTATGGCTACACCTTC. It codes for CASSKRRDSYGYTF.

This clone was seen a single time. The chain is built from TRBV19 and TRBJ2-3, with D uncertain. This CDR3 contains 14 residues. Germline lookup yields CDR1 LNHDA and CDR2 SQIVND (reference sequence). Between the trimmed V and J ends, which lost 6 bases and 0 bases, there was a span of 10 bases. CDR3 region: CASRRVGSTDTQYF. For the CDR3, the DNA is TGTGCCAGTAGGCGTGTCGGGAGCACAGATACGCAGTATTTT.

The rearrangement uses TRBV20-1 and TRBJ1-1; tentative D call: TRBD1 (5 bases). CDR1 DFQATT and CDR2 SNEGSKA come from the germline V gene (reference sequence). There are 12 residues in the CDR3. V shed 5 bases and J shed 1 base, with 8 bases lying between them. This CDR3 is CSARDRNTEAFF. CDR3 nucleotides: TGCAGTGCTCGTGACAGGAACACTGAAGCTTTCTTT.

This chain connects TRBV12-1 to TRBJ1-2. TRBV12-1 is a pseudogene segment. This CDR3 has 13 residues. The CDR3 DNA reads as TGTGCCAGCAGCTCCCCCGGGGGTGATGGCTACACCTTC. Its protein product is CASSSPGGDGYTF.

The CDR3 coding sequence is TGTGCCAGCAGCTTAACTGGCGGGAGCACAGATACGCAGTATTTT. It translates to CASSLTGGSTDTQYF. The rearrangement joins TRBV7-9 to TRBJ2-3; D is perhaps TRBD2 (5 bases). Germline V gives CDR1 SEHNR, CDR2 FQNEAQ (reference sequence). The V end lost 2 bases, the J end lost 0 bases, and 9 bases lay between the germline ends. The CDR3 has 15 amino acids.

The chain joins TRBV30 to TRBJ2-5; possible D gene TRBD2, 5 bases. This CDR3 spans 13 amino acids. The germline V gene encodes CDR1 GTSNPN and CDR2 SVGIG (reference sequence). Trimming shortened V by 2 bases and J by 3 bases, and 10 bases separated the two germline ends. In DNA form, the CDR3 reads TGTGCCTGGAGTCAAGACTATGAAGAGACCCAGTACTTC. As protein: CAWSQDYEETQYF.

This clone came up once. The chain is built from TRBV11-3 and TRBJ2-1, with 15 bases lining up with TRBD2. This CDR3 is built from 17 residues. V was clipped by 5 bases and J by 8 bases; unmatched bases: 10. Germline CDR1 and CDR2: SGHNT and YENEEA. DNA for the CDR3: TGTGCCAGCAGCCGAACAGGGACTAGCGGGAGGCCCTATGAGCAGTTCTTC. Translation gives CASSRTGTSGRPYEQFF.

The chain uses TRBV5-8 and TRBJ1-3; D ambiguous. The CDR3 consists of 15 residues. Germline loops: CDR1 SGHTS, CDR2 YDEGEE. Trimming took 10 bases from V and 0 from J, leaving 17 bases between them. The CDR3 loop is CAPGLAGSSGNTIYF. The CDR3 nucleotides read TGTGCCCCCGGGTTGGCGGGGAGCTCTGGAAACACCATATATTTT.

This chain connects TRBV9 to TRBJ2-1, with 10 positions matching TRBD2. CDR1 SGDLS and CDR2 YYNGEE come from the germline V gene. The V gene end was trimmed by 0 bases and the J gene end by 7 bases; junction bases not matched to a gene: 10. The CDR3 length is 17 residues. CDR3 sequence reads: CASSVAPSGRGPNEQFF. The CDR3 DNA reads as TGTGCCAGCAGCGTAGCTCCCAGCGGGAGGGGGCCAAATGAGCAGTTCTTC.

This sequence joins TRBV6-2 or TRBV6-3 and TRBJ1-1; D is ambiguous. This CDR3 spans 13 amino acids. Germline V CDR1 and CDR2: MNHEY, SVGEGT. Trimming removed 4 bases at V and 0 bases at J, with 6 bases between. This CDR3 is CASSSGMNTEAFF. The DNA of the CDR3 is TGTGCCAGCAGTTCGGGGATGAACACTGAAGCTTTCTTT.

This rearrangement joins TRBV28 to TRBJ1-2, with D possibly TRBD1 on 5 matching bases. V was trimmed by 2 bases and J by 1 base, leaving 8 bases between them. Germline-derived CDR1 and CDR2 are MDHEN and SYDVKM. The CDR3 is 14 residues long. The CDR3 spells CASSLGQGNYGYTF. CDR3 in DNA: TGTGCCAGCAGTTTAGGTCAGGGTAACTATGGCTACACCTTC.

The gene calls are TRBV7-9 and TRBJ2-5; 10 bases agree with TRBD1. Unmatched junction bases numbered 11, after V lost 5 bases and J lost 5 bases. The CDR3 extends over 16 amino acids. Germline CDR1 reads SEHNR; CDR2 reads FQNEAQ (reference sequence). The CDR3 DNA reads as TGTGCCAGCAGCCCGCCCCCGGGACAGGGGATTGAGACCCAGTACTTC. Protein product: CASSPPPGQGIETQYF.